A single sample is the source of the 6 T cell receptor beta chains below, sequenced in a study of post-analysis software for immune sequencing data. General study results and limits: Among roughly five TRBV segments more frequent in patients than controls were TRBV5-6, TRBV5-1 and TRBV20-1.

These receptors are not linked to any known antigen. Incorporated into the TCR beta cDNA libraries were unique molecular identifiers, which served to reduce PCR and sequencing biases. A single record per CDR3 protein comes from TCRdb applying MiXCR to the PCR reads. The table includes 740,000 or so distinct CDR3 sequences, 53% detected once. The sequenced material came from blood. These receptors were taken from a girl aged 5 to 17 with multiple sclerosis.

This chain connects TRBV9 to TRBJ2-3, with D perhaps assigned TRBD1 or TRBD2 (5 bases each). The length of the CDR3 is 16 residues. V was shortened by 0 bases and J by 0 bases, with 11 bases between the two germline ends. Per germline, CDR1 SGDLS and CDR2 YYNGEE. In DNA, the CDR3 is TGTGCCAGCAGCGTAGCAGGGAGAACTAGCACAGATACGCAGTATTTT. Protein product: CASSVAGRTSTDTQYF.

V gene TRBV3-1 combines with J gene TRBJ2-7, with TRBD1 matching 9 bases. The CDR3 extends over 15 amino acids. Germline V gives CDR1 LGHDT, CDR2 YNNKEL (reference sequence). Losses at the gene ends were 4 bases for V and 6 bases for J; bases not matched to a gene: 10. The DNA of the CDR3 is TGTGCCAGCAGCCCTACCGTTGACAGGGGGGGCGAGCAGTACTTC. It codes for CASSPTVDRGGEQYF.

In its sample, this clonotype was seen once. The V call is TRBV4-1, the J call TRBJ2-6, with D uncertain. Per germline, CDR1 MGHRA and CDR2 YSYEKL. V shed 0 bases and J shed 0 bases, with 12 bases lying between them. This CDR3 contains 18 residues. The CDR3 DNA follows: TGCGCCAGCAGCCAAGAACGAACGGCAGGCTCTGGGGCCAACGTCCTGACTTTC. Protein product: CASSQERTAGSGANVLTF.

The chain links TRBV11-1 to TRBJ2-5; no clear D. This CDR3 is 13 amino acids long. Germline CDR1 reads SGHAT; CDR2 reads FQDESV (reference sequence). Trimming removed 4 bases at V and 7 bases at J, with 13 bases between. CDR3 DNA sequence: TGTGCCAGCAGCTGGCAGGTGGAAGTGACCCAGTACTTC. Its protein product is CASSWQVEVTQYF.

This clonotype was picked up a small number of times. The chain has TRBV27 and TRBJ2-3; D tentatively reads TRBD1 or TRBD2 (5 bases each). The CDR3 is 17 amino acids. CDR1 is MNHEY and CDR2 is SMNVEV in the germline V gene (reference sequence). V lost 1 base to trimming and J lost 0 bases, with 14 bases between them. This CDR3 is CASSLWFRGDSTDTQYF. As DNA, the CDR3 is TGTGCCAGCAGTTTATGGTTTCGAGGGGATAGCACAGATACGCAGTATTTT.

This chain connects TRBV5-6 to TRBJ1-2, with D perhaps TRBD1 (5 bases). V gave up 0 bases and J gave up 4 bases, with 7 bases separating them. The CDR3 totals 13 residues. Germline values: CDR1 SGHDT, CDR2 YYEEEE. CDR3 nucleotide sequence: TGTGCCAGCAGCTTGGGGGACGTCTATGGCTACACCTTC. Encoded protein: CASSLGDVYGYTF. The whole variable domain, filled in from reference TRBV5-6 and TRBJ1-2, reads DAGVTQSPTHLIKTRGQQVTLRCSPKSGHDTVSWYQQALGQGPQFIFQYYEEEERQRGNFPDRFSGHQFPNYSSELNVNALLLGDSALYLCASSLGDVYGYTFGSGTRLTVV.